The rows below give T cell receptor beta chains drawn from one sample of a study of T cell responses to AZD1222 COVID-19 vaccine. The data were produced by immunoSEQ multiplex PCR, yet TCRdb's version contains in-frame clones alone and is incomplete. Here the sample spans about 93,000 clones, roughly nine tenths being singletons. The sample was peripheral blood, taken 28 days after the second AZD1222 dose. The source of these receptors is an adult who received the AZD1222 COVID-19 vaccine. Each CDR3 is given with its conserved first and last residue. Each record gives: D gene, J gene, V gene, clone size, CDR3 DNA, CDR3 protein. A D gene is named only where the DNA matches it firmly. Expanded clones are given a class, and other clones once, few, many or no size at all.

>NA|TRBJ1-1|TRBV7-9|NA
TGTGCCAGCAGCCCACCCGGACGGAACACTGAAGCTTTCTTT
CASSPPGRNTEAFF
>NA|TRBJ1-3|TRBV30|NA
TGTGCCTGGAATCTTGGACGTTTCTCTGGAAACACCATATATTTT
CAWNLGRFSGNTIYF
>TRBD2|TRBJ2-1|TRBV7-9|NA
TGTGCCAGCAGCTTGGGGACTAGCTACTACAATGAGCAGTTCTTC
CASSLGTSYYNEQFF
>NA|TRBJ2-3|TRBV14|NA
TGTGCCAGCAGCCAAGTCAAGTTCACCGGGACGGCGCCCACAGATACGCAGTATTTT
CASSQVKFTGTAPTDTQYF
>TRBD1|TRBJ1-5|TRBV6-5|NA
TGTGCCAGCAGTACCTTCGGGACAGGGCAGCAGCCCCAGCATTTT
CASSTFGTGQQPQHF
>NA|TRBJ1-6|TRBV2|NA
TGTGCCAGCAGTGAGCGGGGGACGTATAATTCACCCCTCCACTTT
CASSERGTYNSPLHF
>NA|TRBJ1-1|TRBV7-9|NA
TGTGCCAGCAGCCCCGGGAGCCCTGAAGCTTTCTTT
CASSPGSPEAFF
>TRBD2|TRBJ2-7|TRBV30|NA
TGTGCCTGGAGTGTACGACTGCGGGGGAGTACCTACGAGCAGTACTTC
CAWSVRLRGSTYEQYF
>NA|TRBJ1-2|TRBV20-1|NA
TGCAGTGCTAGTTCACTCTCAGCCGGGTTCTATGGCTACACCTTC
CSASSLSAGFYGYTF
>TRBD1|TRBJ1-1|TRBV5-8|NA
TGTGCCAGCAGCTTCGGGACAGGGGCAGGTACGGGTTGGACTGAAGCTTTCTTT
CASSFGTGAGTGWTEAFF
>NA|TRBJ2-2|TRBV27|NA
TGTGCCAGCAGGCTCACAGGGGGGGACACCGGGGAGCTGTTTTTT
CASRLTGGDTGELFF
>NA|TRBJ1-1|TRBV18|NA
TGTGCCAGCTCTCAAAGAGGGACTGAAGCTTTCTTT
CASSQRGTEAFF
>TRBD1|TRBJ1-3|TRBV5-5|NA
TGTGCCAGCAGCTTAAGGACAGGGCCGGGAAACACCATATATTTT
CASSLRTGPGNTIYF
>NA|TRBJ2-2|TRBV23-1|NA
TGCGCCAGCAGTCGTCCAGGGCCTAACACCGGGGAGCTGTTTTTT
CASSRPGPNTGELFF
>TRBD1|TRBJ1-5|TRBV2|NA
TGTGCCAGCATTTCGGGGACAGGGGTTAATCAGCCCCAGCATTTT
CASISGTGVNQPQHF
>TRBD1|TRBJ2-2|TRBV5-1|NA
TGCGCCAGCAGCTTTTTACCGGGACAGGGGGTAACCGGGGAGCTGTTTTTT
CASSFLPGQGVTGELFF
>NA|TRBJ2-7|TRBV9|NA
TGTGCCAGCAGCGTAGCTGTTGGACAGATCTACGAGCAGTACTTC
CASSVAVGQIYEQYF
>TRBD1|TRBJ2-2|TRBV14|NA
TGTGCCAGCAGCCTGGACAGGGGTTTGACCGGGGAGCTGTTTTTT
CASSLDRGLTGELFF
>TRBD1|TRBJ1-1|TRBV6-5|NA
TGTGCCAGCAGTTCCCCGGGACAGGGGTCGGGTGAAGCTTTCTTT
CASSSPGQGSGEAFF
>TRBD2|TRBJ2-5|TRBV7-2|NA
TGTGCCAGCAGCTTAGCTAGCGGGGGGGCGGCAGAGACCCAGTACTTC
CASSLASGGAAETQYF
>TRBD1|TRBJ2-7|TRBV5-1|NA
TGCGCCAGCAGCTTACAATTTCGGGACAGTGCCTACGAGCAGTACTTC
CASSLQFRDSAYEQYF
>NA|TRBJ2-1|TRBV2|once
TGTGCCAGCAGTGTGAGGGAGTGGAGCAATGAGCAGTTCTTC
CASSVREWSNEQFF
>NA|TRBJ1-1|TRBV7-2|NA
TGTGCCAGCAGCTCTACCGGGAGGAACACTGAAGCTTTCTTT
CASSSTGRNTEAFF
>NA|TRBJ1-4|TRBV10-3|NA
TGTGCCATCAGTGAGTGGGAATCCGGCCGGAAACTGTTTTTT
CAISEWESGRKLFF
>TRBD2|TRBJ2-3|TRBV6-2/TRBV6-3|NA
TGTGCCAGCAGCTTTATTTTGACTAGGCTAGCGGAAAACACAGATACGCAGTATTTT
CASSFILTRLAENTDTQYF
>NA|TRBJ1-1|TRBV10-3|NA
TGTGCCATCAGTGAGGGGGCAAGGACTGAAGCTTTCTTT
CAISEGARTEAFF
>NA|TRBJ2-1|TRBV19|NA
TGTGCCAGTAGCTACGAGACTAGTACTTTTCGTTACAATGAGCAGTTCTTC
CASSYETSTFRYNEQFF